This T cell receptor beta chain was retrieved from a study of blood T cell repertoires in COVID-19. Produced via immunoSEQ multiplex PCR; TCRdb's table is partial and in-frame only. The table records 200,000 to 250,000 clones, about 91% of them present only once. The table lists this clone with a count of one. Germline lookup yields CDR1 SGHVS and CDR2 FQNEAQ. The CDR3 contains 14 residues. V lost 5 bases to trimming and J lost 4 bases; unmatched junction nucleotides: 4. The receptor comes from a young man with acute COVID-19. The chain has TRBV7-8 and TRBJ2-2, with 7 bases identical to TRBD2. The sequencing sample was made of PBMCs or T cells enriched from blood (not recorded which). CDR3 residues: CASSPTGGTGELFF. The CDR3 DNA follows: TGTGCCAGCAGCCCCACGGGGGGCACCGGGGAGCTGTTTTTT.